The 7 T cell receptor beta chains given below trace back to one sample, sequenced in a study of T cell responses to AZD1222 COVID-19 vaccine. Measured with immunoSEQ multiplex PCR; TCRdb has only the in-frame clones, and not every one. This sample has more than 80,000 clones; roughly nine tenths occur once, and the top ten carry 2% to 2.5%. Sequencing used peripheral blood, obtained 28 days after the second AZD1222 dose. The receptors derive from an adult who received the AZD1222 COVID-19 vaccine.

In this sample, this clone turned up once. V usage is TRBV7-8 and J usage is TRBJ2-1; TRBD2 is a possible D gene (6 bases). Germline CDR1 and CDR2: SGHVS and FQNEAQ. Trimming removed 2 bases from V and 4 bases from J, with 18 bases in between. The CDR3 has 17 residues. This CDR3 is CASSLHKPGLPYNEQFF. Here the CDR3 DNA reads TGTGCCAGCAGCTTACACAAGCCGGGACTTCCTTACAATGAGCAGTTCTTC.

The CDR3, as DNA: TGCGCCAGCAGCCAAGAAGGGGGTGGCGGCTACACCTTC. Translating gives CASSQEGGGGYTF. The V and J genes are TRBV4-1 and TRBJ1-2; possible D gene TRBD1, 6 bases. From germline, CDR1 is MGHRA and CDR2 YSYEKL. The V end was cut by 0 bases, the J end by 8 bases, with 10 bases between. The CDR3 consists of 13 residues.

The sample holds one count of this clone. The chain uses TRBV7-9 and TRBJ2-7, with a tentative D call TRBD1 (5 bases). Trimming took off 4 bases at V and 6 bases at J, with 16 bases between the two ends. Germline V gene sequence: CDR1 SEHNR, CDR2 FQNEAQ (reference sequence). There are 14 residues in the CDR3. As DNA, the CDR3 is TGTGCCAGCAGCTCCGATTCAGGGTTCGGCGAGCAGTACTTC. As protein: CASSSDSGFGEQYF.

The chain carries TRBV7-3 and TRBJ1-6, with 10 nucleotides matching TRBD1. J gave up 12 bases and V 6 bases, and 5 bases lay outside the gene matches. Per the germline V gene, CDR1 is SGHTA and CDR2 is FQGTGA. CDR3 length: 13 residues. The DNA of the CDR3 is TGTGCCAGCAGTTACGGGACAGGGGAACCCCTCCACTTT. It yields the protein CASSYGTGEPLHF.

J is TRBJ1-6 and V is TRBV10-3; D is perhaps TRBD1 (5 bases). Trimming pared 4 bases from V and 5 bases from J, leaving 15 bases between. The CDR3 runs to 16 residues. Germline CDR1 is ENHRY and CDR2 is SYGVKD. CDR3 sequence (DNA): TGTGCCATCAGTGCACGGGATCTCAGGGATAATTCACCCCTCCACTTT. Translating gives CAISARDLRDNSPLHF.

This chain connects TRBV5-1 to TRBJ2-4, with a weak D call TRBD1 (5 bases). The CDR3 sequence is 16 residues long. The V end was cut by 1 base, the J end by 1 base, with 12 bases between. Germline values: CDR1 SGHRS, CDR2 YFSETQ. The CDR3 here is CASSLSAGKAKNIQYF. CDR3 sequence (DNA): TGCGCCAGCAGCTTGTCGGCAGGGAAGGCCAAAAACATTCAGTACTTC.

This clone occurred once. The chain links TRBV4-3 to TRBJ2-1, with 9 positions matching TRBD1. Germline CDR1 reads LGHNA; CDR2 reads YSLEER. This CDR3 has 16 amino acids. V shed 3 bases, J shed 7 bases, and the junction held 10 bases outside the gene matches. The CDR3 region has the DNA TGCGCCAGCAGCCAGGCGCCGGGACAGGGTGTTAATGAGCAGTTCTTC. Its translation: CASSQAPGQGVNEQFF.